Listed below are T cell receptor beta chains from one sample, sequenced in a study of beta chain features in type 1 diabetes. Sequencing was performed with immunoSEQ multiplex PCR; in TCRdb, only in-frame clones are kept and a portion is missing. This sample has 400,000 or so clones, with 10% to 15% found just once. Source material: naive CD4+ T cells from blood. These receptor sequences come from a woman aged 18-29 years with type 1 diabetes. Both conserved end residues are part of each CDR3. The order of the fields is D gene, J gene, V gene, clone size, CDR3 protein, CDR3 DNA. The D gene is left open where the match is weak. Clone size is given for some rows only: seen once, a few or many times, or a class if the clone is expanded.

TRBD1 TRBJ1-2 TRBV27 few CASSSYGLTGNGYTF TGTGCCAGCAGTTCGTATGGCCTGACAGGGAATGGCTACACCTTC
. TRBJ2-4 TRBV4-2 few CASSLGGGLAKNIQYF TGTGCCAGCAGCTTGGGAGGGGGACTAGCCAAAAACATTCAGTACTTC
TRBD1 TRBJ1-1 TRBV2 . CASRGQGALTEAFF TGTGCCAGCAGGGGACAGGGGGCGCTTACTGAAGCTTTCTTT
TRBD1 TRBJ2-7 TRBV4-3 . CASSQDSGTDAEQYF TGCGCCAGCAGCCAAGATTCCGGGACAGATGCCGAGCAGTACTTC
. TRBJ1-1 TRBV7-2 . CASSYADRNTEAFF TGTGCCAGCAGCTACGCAGACAGGAACACTGAAGCTTTCTTT
. TRBJ2-7 TRBV7-8 . CASRRDNPYEQYF TGTGCCAGCAGACGGGACAACCCCTACGAGCAGTACTTC
TRBD2 TRBJ2-4 TRBV7-2 few CASSTGGAANPIQYF TGTGCCAGCAGTACCGGGGGGGCCGCTAATCCCATTCAGTACTTC
. TRBJ2-1 TRBV2 . CASHRDLNNEQFF TGTGCCAGCCACCGGGACTTAAACAATGAGCAGTTCTTC
TRBD1 TRBJ1-1 TRBV5-1 few CASSPDRGSMNTEAFF TGCGCCAGCAGCCCGGACAGGGGGTCCATGAACACTGAAGCTTTCTTT
TRBD2 TRBJ2-2 TRBV28 . CASRTSAGAGELFF TGTGCCAGCAGGACTAGTGCGGGAGCCGGGGAGCTGTTTTTT
. TRBJ2-2 TRBV7-6 few CASSLAESGTGELFF TGTGCCAGCAGCTTAGCGGAGTCGGGGACCGGGGAGCTGTTTTTT
TRBD2 TRBJ2-1 TRBV29-1 . CSVAGLAGDEQFF TGCAGCGTGGCGGGACTAGCGGGAGATGAGCAGTTCTTC
TRBD1 TRBJ1-1 TRBV29-1 few CSGTGDTEAFF TGCAGCGGGACAGGTGACACTGAAGCTTTCTTT
TRBD1 TRBJ2-2 TRBV6-5 few CASRSEGAGTGELFF TGTGCCAGCAGATCTGAGGGGGCAGGCACCGGGGAGCTGTTTTTT
TRBD2 TRBJ2-7 TRBV5-1 . CASSSKREAPSEQYF TGCGCCAGCAGCTCGAAGCGGGAGGCCCCCTCTGAGCAGTACTTC
TRBD2 TRBJ2-7 TRBV7-3 . CASSKWEGDYEQYF TGTGCCAGCAGCAAATGGGAGGGAGACTACGAGCAGTACTTC
TRBD2 TRBJ2-2 TRBV28 . CAPGGANTGELFF TGTGCCCCTGGGGGGGCGAACACCGGGGAGCTGTTTTTT
. TRBJ2-1 TRBV11-2 few CASSAGLSLKQFF TGTGCCAGCAGCGCGGGACTTTCTCTTAAGCAGTTCTTC
TRBD2 TRBJ2-1 TRBV30 few CAWGTLAGPIYNEQFF TGTGCCTGGGGGACCCTAGCGGGACCGATCTACAATGAGCAGTTCTTC
. TRBJ2-2 TRBV7-9 . CASSLTGDGTGELFF TGTGCCAGCAGCTTGACGGGAGACGGCACCGGGGAGCTGTTTTTT
. TRBJ1-2 TRBV2 few CASRELQEGYGYTF TGTGCCAGCAGGGAGTTACAGGAGGGCTATGGCTACACCTTC
. TRBJ1-1 TRBV18 few CASSPQGLGEAFF TGTGCCAGCTCACCACAGGGGCTGGGTGAAGCTTTCTTT
TRBD2 TRBJ2-2 TRBV15 . CATSRSPSGRNTGELFF TGTGCCACCAGCAGATCCCCTAGCGGGAGAAACACCGGGGAGCTGTTTTTT
. TRBJ2-5 TRBV19 . CASGGVSGYGETQYF TGTGCCAGCGGGGGAGTATCAGGGTACGGAGAGACCCAGTACTTC
TRBD1 TRBJ1-5 TRBV6-1 few CASSGETGGHQPQHF TGTGCCAGCAGTGGAGAGACAGGGGGTCATCAGCCCCAGCATTTT
. TRBJ1-6 TRBV5-4 . CASSLEGGGNSPLHF TGTGCCAGCAGCTTGGAGGGCGGGGGGAATTCACCCCTCCACTTT
. TRBJ1-2 TRBV9 few CASSVQGTDGYTF TGTGCCAGCAGCGTACAGGGGACCGATGGCTACACCTTC
TRBD1 TRBJ2-7 TRBV7-9 few CASSLTPLGTEDYEQYF TGTGCCAGCAGCTTAACGCCGCTTGGGACAGAGGACTACGAGCAGTACTTC
. TRBJ1-5 TRBV5-6 few CASSLGQNQPQHF TGTGCCAGCAGCCTGGGCCAGAATCAGCCCCAGCATTTT
TRBD2 TRBJ2-5 TRBV7-2 few CASRGHGGGRYQETQYF TGTGCCAGCAGAGGGCATGGGGGGGGGAGGTACCAAGAGACCCAGTACTTC
TRBD1 TRBJ2-5 TRBV18 few CASSPLTGQEETQYF TGTGCCAGCTCACCGCTGACAGGGCAGGAAGAGACCCAGTACTTC
TRBD1 TRBJ2-3 TRBV6-5 few CASRLGQATDTQYF TGTGCCAGCAGATTGGGACAGGCCACAGATACGCAGTATTTT
TRBD1 TRBJ1-2 TRBV14 few CASSHWTGLGLLGYTF TGTGCCAGCAGCCACTGGACAGGGCTCGGCCTGTTAGGCTACACCTTC
TRBD2 TRBJ2-7 TRBV2 . CASGLAAYEQYF TGTGCCAGCGGGCTAGCGGCCTACGAGCAGTACTTC